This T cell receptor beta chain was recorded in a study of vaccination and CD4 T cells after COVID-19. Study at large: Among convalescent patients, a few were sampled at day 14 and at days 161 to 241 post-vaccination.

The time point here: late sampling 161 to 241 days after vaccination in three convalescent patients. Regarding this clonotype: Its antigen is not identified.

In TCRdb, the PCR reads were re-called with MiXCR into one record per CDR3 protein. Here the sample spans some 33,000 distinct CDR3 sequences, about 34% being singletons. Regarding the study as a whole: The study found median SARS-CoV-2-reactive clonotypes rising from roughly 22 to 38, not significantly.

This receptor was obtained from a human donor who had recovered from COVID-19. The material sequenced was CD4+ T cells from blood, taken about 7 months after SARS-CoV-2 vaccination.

The CDR3 DNA follows: TGTGCCAGCAGTCGGGCACACGGACAGATCTACGAGCAGTACTTC. This sequence encodes CASSRAHGQIYEQYF. This chain connects TRBV28 to TRBJ2-7; the D gene is possibly TRBD1 (6 bases). The CDR3 is 15 amino acids. Germline V gene data show CDR1 as MDHEN and CDR2 as SYDVKM. V lost 5 bases to trimming and J lost 3 bases, with 17 bases between them.